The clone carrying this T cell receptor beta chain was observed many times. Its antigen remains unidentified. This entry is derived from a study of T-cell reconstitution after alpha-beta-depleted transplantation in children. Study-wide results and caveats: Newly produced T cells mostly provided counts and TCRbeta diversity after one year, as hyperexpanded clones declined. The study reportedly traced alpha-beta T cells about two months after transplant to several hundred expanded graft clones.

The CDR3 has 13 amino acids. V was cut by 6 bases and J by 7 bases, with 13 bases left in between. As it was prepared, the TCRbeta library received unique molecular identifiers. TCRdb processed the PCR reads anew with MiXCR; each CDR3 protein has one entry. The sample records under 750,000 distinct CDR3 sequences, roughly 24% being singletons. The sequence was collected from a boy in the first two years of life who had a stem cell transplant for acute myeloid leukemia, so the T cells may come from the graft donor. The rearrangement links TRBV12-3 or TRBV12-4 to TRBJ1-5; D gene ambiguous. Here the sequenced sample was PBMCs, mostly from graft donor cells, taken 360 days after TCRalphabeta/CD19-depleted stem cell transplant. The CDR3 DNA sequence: TGTGCCAGCAGGTCCAGGTTAGGGCAGCCCCAGCATTTT. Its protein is CASRSRLGQPQHF.